This T cell receptor beta chain was captured by sequencing in a study of technical replicates of blood from several donors. Produced via immunoSEQ multiplex PCR; TCRdb's table is partial and in-frame only. The sample includes roughly 97,000 clones, roughly 95% of them seen just once. The CDR3 spans 16 residues. The J segment lost 9 bases and the V segment lost 3 bases, leaving 13 bases of the junction unmatched. CDR1 is SGHNT, CDR2 YYREEE, per germline (reference sequence). The specimen sequenced was T cells isolated from PBMCs. The receptor comes from a human donor in good health. V and J are TRBV5-4 and TRBJ2-1, with TRBD2 matching 9 bases. The CDR3 sequence: CASSYDTSGSRGEQFF. In DNA, the CDR3 is TGTGCCAGCAGCTACGATACTAGCGGGTCCCGTGGTGAGCAGTTCTTC.